A selection of T cell receptor beta chains follows, all from one sample in a study of response to subunit inactivated influenza vaccine. TCRdb independently ran MiXCR on the RT-PCR reads; one entry per CDR3 protein. The table includes just under 550,000 distinct CDR3 sequences, approximately 24% detected once. These data were likewise used in another study, on T cells expressing NK-cell markers.

Sequenced here: CD4+ T cells sorted from PBMCs, sampled approximately 13 days after vaccination. Source of these receptors: a man between 50 and 59 years old who received an inactivated influenza vaccine. Both conserved end residues are part of each CDR3. The D gene is left open where the match is weak. Expanded clones get a size class; other rows say once, few or many, or leave the size out.

TRBJ2-5 NA NA TRBV20-1 TGCAGTGCACAGCGAATACAAGAGACCCAGTACTTC CSAQRIQETQYF
TRBJ2-2 few NA TRBV19 TGTGCCAGTATGGACATAGTGGCCGGGGAGCTGTTTTTT CASMDIVAGELFF
TRBJ2-1 NA TRBD1 TRBV29-1 TGCAGCGACGGACAGGGGGCAAATGAGCAGTTCTTC CSDGQGANEQFF
TRBJ2-1 NA NA TRBV14 TGTGCCAGCAGCCCTCGGGAGCCCGGTTTATACGAGCAGTTCTTC CASSPREPGLYEQFF
TRBJ2-7 few TRBD2 TRBV6-2/TRBV6-3 TGTGCCAGCAGTTCGTTCCTAGCGGGATACGAGCAGTACTTC CASSSFLAGYEQYF
TRBJ1-1 medium-sized TRBD1 TRBV29-1 TGCAGCGTCGGACAGGGCCGGAACACTGAAGCTTTCTTT CSVGQGRNTEAFF
TRBJ1-1 few NA TRBV5-1 TGCGCCAGCAGCTTGTACGTTCGGCAGGGGAAGGGTGACACTGAAGCTTTCTTT CASSLYVRQGKGDTEAFF
TRBJ2-7 NA NA TRBV29-1 TGCAGCGTTAACAGTGCTTACGAGCAGTACTTC CSVNSAYEQYF
TRBJ2-7 NA NA TRBV28 TGTGCCAGCAGTTTGGCGGCCCCATACTACGAGCAGTACTTC CASSLAAPYYEQYF
TRBJ1-3 NA NA TRBV4-2 TGTGCCAGCAGCCAAGCACAGCCAACTGGAAACACCATATATTTT CASSQAQPTGNTIYF
TRBJ2-7 few NA TRBV28 TGTGCCAGCAGTTTAAGGTTGGAGCAGTACTTC CASSLRLEQYF
TRBJ1-4 few NA TRBV5-1 TGCGCCAGCAGCTTGTCCGTCCCTAATGAAAAACTGTTTTTT CASSLSVPNEKLFF
TRBJ2-1 once TRBD2 TRBV12-3/TRBV12-4 TGTGCCAGCAGGCAGACGGGGGGAGACTACAATGAGCAGTTCTTC CASRQTGGDYNEQFF
TRBJ2-3 NA NA TRBV15 TGTGCCACCAGCAGGGATTGGACAGATACGCAGTATTTT CATSRDWTDTQYF
TRBJ2-2 NA NA TRBV15 TGTGCCACCAGCAGAGATCGGGGCACAGGGACCGGGGAGCTGTTTTTT CATSRDRGTGTGELFF
TRBJ2-7 NA NA TRBV14 TGTGCCAGCAGCCAAGATATTGGGATCTACGAGCAGTACTTC CASSQDIGIYEQYF
TRBJ2-5 NA NA TRBV6-5 TGTGCCAGCAGTTACCCCGGACTGCAAGAGACCCAGTACTTC CASSYPGLQETQYF
TRBJ2-7 NA NA TRBV28 TGTGCCAGCAGTCCTGGACGGAAGTACGAGCAGTACTTC CASSPGRKYEQYF
TRBJ1-5 NA NA TRBV10-3 TGTGCCATCACTCCACGGCAGAGGGTGAGTGGCAATCAGCCCCAGCATTTT CAITPRQRVSGNQPQHF
TRBJ2-5 NA NA TRBV20-1 TGCAGTGCTAGAGTTACAGGGTTGGAGACCCAGTACTTC CSARVTGLETQYF
TRBJ2-1 NA TRBD2 TRBV7-9 TGTGCCAGCAGCCAGGATGGACTAGCGGTGAATGAGCAGTTCTTC CASSQDGLAVNEQFF
TRBJ1-2 few NA TRBV20-1 TGCAGTGCTGCCTTTCACAGGGCAGGGGGCTACACCTTC CSAAFHRAGGYTF